Each of the 19 T cell receptor beta chains below was sequenced from the same sample in a study of T cell repertoires in cytomegalovirus infection. TCRdb ran MiXCR on the reads and lists one entry per CDR3 protein. Of around 210,000 distinct CDR3 sequences in the sample, around 6.2% are singletons; the top ten hold about 6.5%. Sequenced: PBMCs. These TCRs come from a human donor in good health (CMV status not recorded). Some clones in this sample may be carry-over from other donors' samples.

The CDR3 protein is CASSRSSTGPFLAFF. The CDR3 bases are TGTGCCAGCAGCCGATCCTCGACAGGCCCCTTTCTAGCTTTCTTT. This chain connects TRBV7-2 to TRBJ1-1; D perhaps matches TRBD1 (6 bases). This CDR3 has 15 residues. Trimming took 5 bases from V and 10 from J, leaving 23 bases between them. Germline CDR1 reads SGHTA; CDR2 reads FQGNSA.

This clonotype was observed many times. The chain uses TRBV19 and TRBJ2-1; 8 bases map to TRBD1. Germline trimming cut 11 bases from V and 6 bases from J; bases unmatched to any gene: 21. Germline V gene lookup returns CDR1 LNHDA and CDR2 SQIVND (reference sequence). This CDR3 has 17 residues. CDR3 sequence (DNA): TGTGCCTTTACCTGGACAGGGAGAATAAGAACAATCAATGAGCAGTTCTTC. Its protein is CAFTWTGRIRTINEQFF.

This clonotype was counted at least ten times. The CDR3 DNA reads TGTGCCAGCAGCTTAGGGACTAGCCGCTGGGAGACCCAGTACTTC. Its protein is CASSLGTSRWETQYF. V is TRBV7-2 and J is TRBJ2-5, with 8 bases matching TRBD2. The CDR3 is 15 amino acids. The V gene end was trimmed by 1 base and the J gene end by 5 bases; junction bases not matched to a gene: 6. Germline assignment: CDR1 SGHTA and CDR2 FQGNSA.

This clonotype was observed a few times. This chain joins TRBV19 and TRBJ1-5, with 8 nucleotides matching TRBD1. The V and J ends lost 5 bases and 4 bases, in that order; junction bases with no gene match: 10. Germline loops: CDR1 LNHDA, CDR2 SQIVND (reference sequence). This CDR3 contains 16 residues. For the CDR3, the DNA is TGTGCCAGTAGTTTCGGTTGGGACAGGAGTAATCAGCCCCAGCATTTT. It is translated as CASSFGWDRSNQPQHF.

This clonotype was recorded at least ten times. The gene calls are TRBV2 and TRBJ2-4; D could derive from TRBD1 or TRBD2 (5 bases each). Germline CDR1 reads SNHLY; CDR2 reads FYNNEI. This CDR3 has 15 residues. Trimming stripped 8 bases from V and 7 bases from J, with 21 bases between. CDR3 sequence: CASSTQGVLMNIQYF. The CDR3 DNA is TGTGCCAGCTCTACGCAGGGAGTCTTGATGAACATTCAGTACTTC.

V usage is TRBV7-6 and J usage is TRBJ1-4; the D is unclear. CDR3 length equals 14 residues. CDR1 and CDR2 (germline): SGHVS, FNYEAQ. Trimming stripped 6 bases from V and 7 bases from J, with 15 bases between. CDR3 coding DNA: TGTGCCAGCAGTCTTAGAGGGTCGGGTGAAAAACTGTTTTTT. Its protein is CASSLRGSGEKLFF.

This clonotype was counted at least ten times. This chain connects TRBV7-2 to TRBJ1-4; D is unresolved. This CDR3 comprises 15 residues. V was shortened by 5 bases and J by 0 bases, with 10 bases between the two germline ends. CDR1 SGHTA and CDR2 FQGNSA come from the germline V gene. Here the CDR3 reads CASSLAGTTNEKLFF. CDR3 DNA sequence: TGTGCCAGCAGCCTCGCCGGAACAACTAATGAAAAACTGTTTTTT.

This clonotype showed up many times. The V and J genes are TRBV7-2 and TRBJ2-5; D gene ambiguous. V dropped 4 bases and J dropped 6 bases, with 6 bases sitting between them. Germline CDR1 reads SGHTA; CDR2 reads FQGNSA. This CDR3 region has 11 residues. The chain's CDR3 is CASSSGQTQYF. The CDR3 DNA sequence: TGTGCCAGCAGCTCCGGACAGACCCAGTACTTC.

A note on this clonotype: With a much larger clone just one base away, this may be a read error. The V and J genes are TRBV6-2 or TRBV6-3 and TRBJ2-1, with D possibly being TRBD1 (7 bases). Trimming took 6 bases from V and 6 from J, leaving 18 bases between them. The CDR3 covers 15 residues. Germline CDR1 is MNHEY and CDR2 is SVGEGT. CDR3 loop: CASSPGTAGFNEQFF. The CDR3 nucleotides read TGTGCCAGCAGCCCGGGGACAGCGGGCTTCAATGAGCAGTTCTTC.

A few counts support this clonotype. The chain is built from TRBV29-1 and TRBJ1-5, with TRBD1 matching over 7 bases. V lost 4 bases and J lost 3; bases outside the gene matches: 3. Germline V CDR1 and CDR2: SQVTM, ANQGSEA. The CDR3 extends over 13 amino acids. CDR3 sequence: CSVGTGDNQPQHF. CDR3 nucleotides: TGCAGCGTTGGGACAGGAGACAATCAGCCCCAGCATTTT.

The J gene is TRBJ1-6, the V gene TRBV4-3; D is unclear. The germline CDR1 and CDR2 sequences are LGHNA and YSLEER. The CDR3 loop spans 14 amino acids. V lost 0 bases to trimming and J lost 8 bases, with 8 bases between them. The CDR3 loop reads CASSQERPDSPLHF. The CDR3 DNA is TGCGCCAGCAGCCAAGAGCGACCGGATTCACCCCTCCACTTT.

V is TRBV7-6 and J is TRBJ2-7; D is unclear. This CDR3 has 14 residues. Trimming shortened V by 4 bases and J by 2 bases, and 12 bases separated the two germline ends. The germline CDR1 and CDR2 sequences are SGHVS and FNYEAQ. CDR3 in amino acids: CASSSYVGPYEQYF. The CDR3 DNA reads TGTGCCAGCAGCTCCTACGTAGGCCCCTACGAGCAGTACTTC.

This clonotype was recorded a few times. The chain joins TRBV29-1 to TRBJ1-3, with a tentative D call TRBD1 (6 bases). Germline V lookup: CDR1 SQVTM, CDR2 ANQGSEA. CDR3 length: 13 amino acids. V lost 7 bases, J lost 2 bases, and 12 bases lay in between. In DNA form, the CDR3 reads TGCAGCGCACAGGGTAGGGCTGGAAACACCATATATTTT. This gives the protein CSAQGRAGNTIYF.

This clonotype was picked up many times. The chain employs TRBV6-2 or TRBV6-3 and TRBJ1-5; possible D gene TRBD1, 6 bases. Trimming took off 11 bases at V and 1 base at J, with 18 bases between the two ends. Germline V gene sequence: CDR1 MNHEY, CDR2 SVGEGT. This CDR3 spans 15 amino acids. CDR3: CAVRRMGASNQPQHF. The CDR3 nucleotides read TGTGCCGTCCGACGGATGGGGGCCAGCAATCAGCCCCAGCATTTT.

This clonotype was seen many times. This chain uses TRBV5-6 with TRBJ2-5; maybe TRBD1 (6 bases). V gave up 3 bases and J gave up 4 bases, with 16 bases separating them. Germline V gives CDR1 SGHDT, CDR2 YYEEEE. The CDR3 is made up of 15 amino acids. The CDR3 loop is CASSYDDRRVETQYF. DNA for the CDR3: TGTGCCAGCAGCTATGACGACAGGCGTGTAGAGACCCAGTACTTC. The full variable domain, its missing parts supplied by reference TRBV5-6 and TRBJ2-5, is DAGVTQSPTHLIKTRGQQVTLRCSPKSGHDTVSWYQQALGQGPQFIFQYYEEEERQRGNFPDRFSGHQFPNYSSELNVNALLLGDSALYLCASSYDDRRVETQYFGPGTRLLVL.

This clonotype was recorded many times. This chain joins TRBV4-1 and TRBJ2-7; D uncertain. The CDR3 sequence is 17 residues long. The V gene's germline CDR1 is MGHRA and CDR2 YSYEKL. V was shortened by 0 bases and J by 1 base, with 16 bases between the two germline ends. The CDR3 here is CASSQDKSSRISYEQYF. The CDR3 DNA reads TGCGCCAGCAGCCAAGATAAAAGTAGCAGAATATCCTACGAGCAGTACTTC.

V usage is TRBV7-2 and J usage is TRBJ1-5, with 7 bases lining up with TRBD1. The germline CDR1 and CDR2 sequences are SGHTA and FQGNSA. The junction had 11 bases not matched to a gene; V was cut back by 3 bases and J by 6 bases. This CDR3 comprises 16 residues. CDR3 nucleotide sequence: TGTGCCAGCAGCTTTGAGACAGGGAGATCGGGTCAGCCCCAGCATTTT. It encodes CASSFETGRSGQPQHF. Drawing the rest from reference TRBV7-2 and TRBJ1-5, the complete variable domain is GAGVSQSPSNKVTEKGKDVELRCDPISGHTALYWYRQSLGQGLEFLIYFQGNSAPDKSGLPSDRFSAERTGGSVSTLTIQRTQQEDSAVYLCASSFETGRSGQPQHFGDGTRLSIL.

At least ten counts were recorded for this clonotype. The chain joins TRBV5-4 to TRBJ2-5, with TRBD1 as a possible D gene (6 bases). Trimming stripped 3 bases from V and 1 base from J, with 10 bases between. This CDR3 is built from 14 residues. Germline V gene lookup returns CDR1 SGHNT and CDR2 YYREEE (reference sequence). CDR3 nucleotide sequence: TGTGCCAGCAGCTATGGACAGATCCAAGAGACCCAGTACTTC. As protein: CASSYGQIQETQYF.

Notes on this clonotype: A much more abundant neighbour one base away suggests this may be a read error. The chain employs TRBV6-5 and TRBJ2-7; D gene unclear. V shed 6 bases and J shed 7 bases, with 22 bases lying between them. CDR1 and CDR2 (germline): MNHEY, SVGAGI. The CDR3 totals 15 residues. CDR3 loop: CASSLRSKGRPEQYF. The CDR3, as DNA: TGTGCCAGCAGCCTCCGGAGTAAAGGCCGACCGGAGCAGTACTTC.